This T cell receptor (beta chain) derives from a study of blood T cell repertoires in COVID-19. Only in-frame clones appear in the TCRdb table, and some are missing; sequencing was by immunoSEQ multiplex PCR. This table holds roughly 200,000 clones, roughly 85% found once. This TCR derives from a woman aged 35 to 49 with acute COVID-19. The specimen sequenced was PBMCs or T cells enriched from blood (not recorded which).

The CDR3 loop reads CASNSHTEAFF. CDR3 DNA sequence: TGCGCCAGCAACAGTCACACTGAAGCTTTCTTT. The chain employs TRBV10-2 and TRBJ1-1; the D is unclear. The CDR3 runs 11 residues. Germline loops: CDR1 WSHSY, CDR2 SAAADI. The V gene lost 7 bases and the J gene lost 3 bases, with 6 bases spanning the gap.